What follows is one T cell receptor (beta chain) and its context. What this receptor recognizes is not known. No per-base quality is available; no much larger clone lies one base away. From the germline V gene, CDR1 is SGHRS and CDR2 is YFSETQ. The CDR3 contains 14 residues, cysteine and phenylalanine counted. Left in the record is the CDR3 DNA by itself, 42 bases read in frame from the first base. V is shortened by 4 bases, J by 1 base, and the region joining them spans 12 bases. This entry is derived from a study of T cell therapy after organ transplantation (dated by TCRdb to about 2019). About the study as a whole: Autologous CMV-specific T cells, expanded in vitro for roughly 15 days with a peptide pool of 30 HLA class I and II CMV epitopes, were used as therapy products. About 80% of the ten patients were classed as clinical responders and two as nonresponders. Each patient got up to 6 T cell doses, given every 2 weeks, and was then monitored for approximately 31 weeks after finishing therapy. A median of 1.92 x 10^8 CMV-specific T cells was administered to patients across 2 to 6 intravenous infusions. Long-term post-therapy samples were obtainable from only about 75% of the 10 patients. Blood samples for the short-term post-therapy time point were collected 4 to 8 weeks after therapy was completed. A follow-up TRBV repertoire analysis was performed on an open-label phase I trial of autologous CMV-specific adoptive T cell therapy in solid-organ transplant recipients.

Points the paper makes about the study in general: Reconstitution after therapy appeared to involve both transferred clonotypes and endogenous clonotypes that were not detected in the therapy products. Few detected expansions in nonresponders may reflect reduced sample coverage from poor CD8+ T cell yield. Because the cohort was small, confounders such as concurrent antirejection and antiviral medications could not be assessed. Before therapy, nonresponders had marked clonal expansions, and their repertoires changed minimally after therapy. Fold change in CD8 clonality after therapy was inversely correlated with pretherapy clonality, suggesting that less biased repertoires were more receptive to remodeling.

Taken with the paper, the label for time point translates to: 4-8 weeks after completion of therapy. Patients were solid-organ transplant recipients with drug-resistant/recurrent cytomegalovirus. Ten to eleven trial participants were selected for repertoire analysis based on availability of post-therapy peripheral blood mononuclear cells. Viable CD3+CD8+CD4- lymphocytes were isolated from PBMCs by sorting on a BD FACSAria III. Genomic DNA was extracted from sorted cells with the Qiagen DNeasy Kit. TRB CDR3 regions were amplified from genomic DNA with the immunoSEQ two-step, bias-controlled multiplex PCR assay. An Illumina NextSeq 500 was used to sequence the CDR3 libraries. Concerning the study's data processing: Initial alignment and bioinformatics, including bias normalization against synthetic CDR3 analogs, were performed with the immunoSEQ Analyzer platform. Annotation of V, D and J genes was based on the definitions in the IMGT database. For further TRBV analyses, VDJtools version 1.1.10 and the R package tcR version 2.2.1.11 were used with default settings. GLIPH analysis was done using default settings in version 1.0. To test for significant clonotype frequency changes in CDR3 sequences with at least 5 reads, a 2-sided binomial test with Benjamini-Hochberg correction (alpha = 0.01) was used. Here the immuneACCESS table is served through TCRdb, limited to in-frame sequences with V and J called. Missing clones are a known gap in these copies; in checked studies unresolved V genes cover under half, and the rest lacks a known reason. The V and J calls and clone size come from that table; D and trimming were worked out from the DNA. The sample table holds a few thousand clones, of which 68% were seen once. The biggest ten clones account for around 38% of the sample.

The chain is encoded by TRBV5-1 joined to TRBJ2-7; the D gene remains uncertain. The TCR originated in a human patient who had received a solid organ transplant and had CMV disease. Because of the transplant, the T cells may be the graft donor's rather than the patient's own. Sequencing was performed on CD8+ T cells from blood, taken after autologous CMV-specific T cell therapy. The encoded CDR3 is CASSLTRRSYEQYF. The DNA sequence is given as TGCGCCAGCAGCCTAACCAGGCGATCCTACGAGCAGTACTTC.